This TCR beta chain was found in a study of T-cell reconstitution after alpha-beta-depleted transplantation in children. About this clonotype itself: Its antigen is still unknown.

Study-wide results and caveats: One year after transplant, T-cell counts and diversity came mostly from newly produced T cells. Reportedly, alpha-beta T cells present about two months post-transplant originated from several hundred expanded clones of graft origin. TCRbeta diversity was high at day 60 in some patients (a result of surviving recipient T cells and thymic progenitors).

As it was prepared, the TCRbeta library received unique molecular identifiers. TCRdb used MiXCR to reprocess the PCR reads, holding one entry per CDR3 protein. Here the sample spans more than 200,000 distinct CDR3 sequences, 24% being singletons. The receptor was derived from a female patient between 2 and 15 years old who had a stem cell transplant for congenital amegakaryocytic thrombocytopenia, so the T cells may come from the graft donor. The source was PBMCs, mostly from graft donor cells, collected 360 days after TCRalphabeta/CD19-depleted stem cell transplant.

The CDR3 bases are TGTGCCAGCAGCTTAGCGGGGGGAGGGCCCTACGAGCAGTACTTC. Encoded protein: CASSLAGGGPYEQYF. The genes are TRBV7-9 and TRBJ2-7, with 7 bases aligning to TRBD2. CDR3 length: 15 amino acids. V shed 0 bases, J shed 2 bases, and the junction held 4 bases outside the gene matches. Germline CDR1 reads SEHNR; CDR2 reads FQNEAQ (reference sequence). The whole variable domain, filled in from reference TRBV7-9 and TRBJ2-7, reads DTGVSQNPRHKITKRGQNVTFRCDPISEHNRLYWYRQTLGQGPEFLTYFQNEAQLEKSRLLSDRFSAERPKGSFSTLEIQRTEQGDSAMYLCASSLAGGGPYEQYFGPGTRLTVT.